These 14 T cell receptor beta chains were all obtained from the same sample, sequenced in a study of T cells in Graves' hyperthyroidism and ophthalmopathy. Amplified TCR beta CDR3 regions derived from RNA transcripts. The HTBI set primed first-round TCR CDR3 RT-PCR. From the multiplex PCR reads, TCRdb called clonotypes with MiXCR, one entry per CDR3 protein. The data show 390,000 or so distinct CDR3 sequences, roughly 14% seen once. Sequenced material: blood. The receptors stem from a man aged 18-30 years with Graves' ophthalmopathy.

This clonotype was picked up many times. V gene TRBV3-1 combines with J gene TRBJ1-5, with a tentative D call TRBD1 (6 bases). Germline assignment: CDR1 LGHDT and CDR2 YNNKEL (reference sequence). V lost 5 bases, J lost 0 bases, and 11 bases lay in between. The CDR3 loop spans 15 amino acids. This CDR3 reads CASSRGTVSNQPQHF. The CDR3 region has the DNA TGTGCCAGCAGCAGGGGGACGGTTAGCAATCAGCCCCAGCATTTT.

This clonotype was recorded many times. The chain combines TRBV6-6 with TRBJ1-1; D perhaps matches TRBD1 (6 bases). The length of the CDR3 is 15 residues. The germline V and J ends were trimmed by 2 bases and 0 bases, with 10 bases remaining between them. Germline CDR1 is MNHNY and CDR2 is SVGAGI (reference sequence). The DNA of the CDR3 is TGTGCCAGCAGTTACGGCGACAGGTTGAACACTGAAGCTTTCTTT. It codes for CASSYGDRLNTEAFF.

This clonotype turned up a few times. This chain links TRBV15 with TRBJ2-1, with 11 positions matching TRBD2. V lost 4 bases to trimming and J lost 4 bases; unmatched junction nucleotides: 9. This CDR3 has 17 amino acids. In germline, CDR1 is LNHNV, CDR2 YYDKDF (reference sequence). CDR3 sequence: CATSIPSGRTQYNEQFF. CDR3 bases: TGTGCCACCAGCATCCCTAGCGGGAGGACTCAATACAATGAGCAGTTCTTC. Full variable domain (outside the CDR3, taken from reference TRBV15 and TRBJ2-1): DAMVIQNPRYQVTQFGKPVTLSCSQTLNHNVMYWYQQKSSQAPKLLFHYYDKDFNNEADTPDNFQSRRPNTSFCFLDIRSPGLGDTAMYLCATSIPSGRTQYNEQFFGPGTRLTVL.

This clonotype occurred a few times. The DNA is left out, because the CDR3 cannot be placed on it with certainty; the CDR3 is given as TCRdb lists it. The V call is TRBV20-1, the J call TRBJ1-2. The CDR3 numbers 22 amino acids, ends counted. Germline CDR1 DFQATT, CDR2 SNEGSKA (reference sequence). The CDR3 loop reads CSQLKTAASTSAAHTGVYGYTF.

The sample holds many counts of this clonotype. The chain combines TRBV5-1 with TRBJ1-6, with unresolved D. Trimming cost V 0 bases and J 9 bases, with 4 bases left between them. The length of the CDR3 is 12 residues. The germline V gene encodes CDR1 SGHRS and CDR2 YFSETQ. The CDR3 reads CASSLGGSPLHF. CDR3 nucleotides: TGCGCCAGCAGCTTGGGAGGTTCACCCCTCCACTTT.

This clonotype was counted only a few times. The chain has TRBV13 and TRBJ2-2, with a weak D call TRBD2 (6 bases). Germline CDR1 reads PRHDT; CDR2 reads FYEKMQ (reference sequence). The germline V and J ends were trimmed by 5 bases and 6 bases, with 16 bases remaining between them. This CDR3 spans 15 amino acids. The DNA of the CDR3 is TGTGCCAGCAGCCCCCGGAGAACTAGCCCCGGGGAGCTGTTTTTT. It encodes CASSPRRTSPGELFF.

This clonotype showed up many times. The chain carries TRBV18 and TRBJ2-1; tentatively, D is TRBD2 (7 bases). CDR1 is KGHSH and CDR2 is LQKENI in the germline V gene. Trimming took off 0 bases at V and 9 bases at J, with 9 bases between the two ends. CDR3 length: 13 amino acids. The CDR3 nucleotides read TGTGCCAGCTCACCACCGGGGGGGCGTGAGCAGTTCTTC. Protein sequence: CASSPPGGREQFF.

Ten or more counts support this clonotype. The rearrangement uses TRBV29-1 and TRBJ1-1, with a possible D match to TRBD1 (6 bases). This CDR3 has 12 amino acids. V lost 2 bases and J lost 4, with 8 bases in between. The germline gives CDR1 SQVTM, CDR2 ANQGSEA. The CDR3 bases are TGCAGCGTTGAATTAGGGGGCACTGAAGCTTTCTTT. It is translated as CSVELGGTEAFF.

This clonotype was seen repeatedly, ten times or more. The chain recombines TRBV9 with TRBJ2-5; 10 bases agree with TRBD1. V dropped 5 bases and J dropped 3; count of bases not matched to a gene: 4. The CDR3 consists of 14 residues. In germline, CDR1 is SGDLS, CDR2 YYNGEE. The CDR3 protein is CASSSGTGEETQYF. In DNA form, the CDR3 reads TGTGCCAGCAGTTCCGGGACAGGGGAAGAGACCCAGTACTTC. The complete variable domain, with remaining parts taken from reference TRBV9 and TRBJ2-5, reads DSGVTQTPKHLITATGQRVTLRCSPRSGDLSVYWYQQSLDQGLQFLIQYYNGEERAKGNILERFSAQQFPDLHSELNLSSLELGDSALYFCASSSGTGEETQYFGPGTRLLVL.

V gene TRBV6-5 combines with J gene TRBJ1-4, with D unclear. Germline loops: CDR1 MNHEY, CDR2 SVGAGI. This CDR3 has 15 amino acids. Trimming took off 4 bases at V and 7 bases at J, with 16 bases between the two ends. The CDR3 here is CASSSPRGVSEKLFF. The CDR3 bases are TGTGCCAGCAGTTCCCCTCGAGGAGTTAGTGAAAAACTGTTTTTT.

This clonotype has at least ten counts. The genes are TRBV7-3 and TRBJ2-3; 7 nucleotides agree with TRBD2. The CDR3 loop spans 16 amino acids. V lost 0 bases and J lost 0; bases outside the gene matches: 3. The germline gives CDR1 SGHTA, CDR2 FQGTGA. This CDR3 reads CASSLTLGGSTDTQYF. The CDR3 DNA sequence: TGTGCCAGCAGCTTAACCCTGGGGGGGAGCACAGATACGCAGTATTTT.

This clonotype was detected ten times or more. The chain links TRBV6-1 to TRBJ2-7; no clear D. The V and J ends lost 5 bases and 4 bases respectively, with 18 bases between them. The CDR3 is 15 residues long. Germline V gene data show CDR1 as MNHNS and CDR2 as SASEGT. This CDR3 reads CASSLMDPSRYEQYF. CDR3 DNA: TGTGCCAGCAGTCTCATGGACCCCTCCAGGTACGAGCAGTACTTC.

The sample holds a few counts of this clonotype. This chain uses TRBV19 with TRBJ1-5; 7 nucleotides line up with TRBD1. Germline CDR1 and CDR2: LNHDA and SQIVND (reference sequence). Trimming took 10 bases from V and 9 from J; bases not matched to a gene: 18. The CDR3 totals 15 residues. CDR3 sequence (DNA): TGTGCCATCCCCCCCAGGGACAGAGAGCTCCGGCCCCAGCATTTT. Translating gives CAIPPRDRELRPQHF.

This clonotype was recorded many times. The chain carries TRBV18 and TRBJ1-2, with D maybe TRBD1 (5 bases). This CDR3 comprises 13 residues. V lost 5 bases and J 2 bases, leaving 9 bases between the germline ends. Per the germline V gene, CDR1 is KGHSH and CDR2 is LQKENI. Here the CDR3 reads CASSGDRNYGYTF. The CDR3 nucleotides read TGTGCCAGCTCAGGAGACAGAAACTATGGCTACACCTTC.